This is a list of T cell receptor beta chains from one sample in a study of blood T cell repertoires in COVID-19. Assay: immunoSEQ multiplex PCR; the TCRdb copy retains only in-frame clones and omits some. Here the sample spans fewer than 250,000 clones, approximately 90% being singletons. Sequencing input: peripheral blood. The receptors come from a man under 40 with acute or convalescent COVID-19. Both conserved end residues are part of each CDR3. The D gene is left open where the match is weak. Expanded clones get a size class; other rows say once, few or many, or leave the size out.

J gene | D gene | CDR3 length | V gene | clone size | CDR3 DNA | CDR3 protein
TRBJ1-2 | NA | 16 | TRBV6-5 | NA | TGTGCCAGCAGTTCCTCACTAGTTGAGCACAACTATGGCTACACCTTC | CASSSSLVEHNYGYTF
TRBJ2-2 | NA | 14 | TRBV28 | NA | TGTGCCAGCAGTCCTACCAGGGGAACCGGGGAGCTGTTTTTT | CASSPTRGTGELFF
TRBJ2-5 | TRBD2 | 17 | TRBV5-1 | NA | TGCGCCAGCAGCTTGGTCTCAGGAAAAGCGGGGGTAGAGACCCAGTACTTC | CASSLVSGKAGVETQYF
TRBJ1-2 | NA | 13 | TRBV29-1 | NA | TGCAGCGCCCTAGGGGGTCTGAACTATGGCTACACCTTC | CSALGGLNYGYTF
TRBJ1-3 | NA | 14 | TRBV6-6 | NA | TGTGCCAGCAGTCCACTTTTATCTGGAAACACCATATATTTT | CASSPLLSGNTIYF
TRBJ1-5 | TRBD1 | 19 | TRBV6-1 | NA | TGTGCCAGCAGTGAAGCGAGGAACAGGGGAGATTATAGCAATCAGCCCCAGCATTTT | CASSEARNRGDYSNQPQHF
TRBJ1-1 | NA | 14 | TRBV10-2 | NA | TGCGCCAGCAGGCGGGGGGGCTCGGTGACTGAAGCTTTCTTT | CASRRGGSVTEAFF
TRBJ2-5 | NA | 14 | TRBV9 | once | TGTGCCAGCAGCGTACTACCTAAGCAAGAGACCCAGTACTTC | CASSVLPKQETQYF
TRBJ1-6 | NA | 12 | TRBV9 | NA | TGTGCCAGCAGCTCGACAGGTACACCCCTCCACTTT | CASSSTGTPLHF
TRBJ1-1 | NA | 14 | TRBV6-4 | NA | TGTGCCAGCAGGGAAACAGCATTTAACACTGAAGCTTTCTTT | CASRETAFNTEAFF
TRBJ2-3 | TRBD2 | 16 | TRBV11-1 | NA | TGTGCCAGCAGGTCCTCGGGCGGGAGGAGCACAGATACGCAGTATTTT | CASRSSGGRSTDTQYF